The 29 T cell receptor beta chains listed next were all sequenced from one sample in a study of blood T cell repertoires in COVID-19. TCRdb's table, derived via immunoSEQ multiplex PCR, lists solely in-frame clones and lacks some. The table includes more than 140,000 clones, around four fifths detected once. The sequenced sample consisted of peripheral blood. The source of these receptors is a human donor in a cohort sampled during active COVID-19.

This clone showed up just a few times. The chain employs TRBV5-1 and TRBJ2-2; no definite D call. CDR1 and CDR2 (germline): SGHRS, YFSETQ. The V gene lost 0 bases and the J gene lost 2 bases, with 11 bases spanning the gap. The CDR3 loop spans 16 amino acids. DNA of the CDR3: TGCGCCAGCAGCTTGGGCGCGAGTATAAACACCGGGGAGCTGTTTTTT. Translated, it gives CASSLGASINTGELFF. The full variable domain, rest sourced from reference TRBV5-1 and TRBJ2-2, is KAGVTQTPRYLIKTRGQQVTLSCSPISGHRSVSWYQQTPGQGLQFLFEYFSETQRNKGNFPGRFSGRQFSNSRSEMNVSTLELGDSALYLCASSLGASINTGELFFGEGSRLTVL.

The rearrangement joins TRBV18 to TRBJ2-5, with D uncertain. The CDR3 runs 12 residues. Germline CDR1 is KGHSH and CDR2 is LQKENI. The ends were cut back, 6 bases at V and 0 bases at J, with 5 bases in the middle. The CDR3 loop is CASSKNQETQYF. CDR3 coding DNA: TGTGCCAGCTCTAAAAACCAAGAGACCCAGTACTTC.

V usage is TRBV28 and J usage is TRBJ1-2; TRBD1 matches at 9 bases. Trimming cost V 6 bases and J 5 bases; bases outside gene matches: 13. Germline CDR1 and CDR2: MDHEN and SYDVKM. This CDR3 is 16 amino acids long. The CDR3 region is CASRGTGGPSGYGYTF. DNA for the CDR3: TGTGCCAGCAGAGGAACAGGGGGCCCTTCAGGATATGGCTACACCTTC.

The chain employs TRBV12-5 and TRBJ2-2; 16 nucleotides align to TRBD2. Unmatched junction bases numbered 11, after V lost 6 bases and J lost 4 bases. This CDR3 spans 19 amino acids. Germline V CDR1 and CDR2: LGHNT, FRNRAP. This CDR3 reads CASGRSGTSGRVSTGELFF. The CDR3 bases are TGTGCTAGTGGACGGTCCGGGACTAGCGGGAGGGTGAGCACCGGGGAGCTGTTTTTT.

CDR3 amino acids: CASSLYSLAGVAQETQYF. Here the CDR3 DNA reads TGTGCCAGCAGTTTATATAGCCTAGCGGGGGTTGCACAAGAGACCCAGTACTTC. The V and J genes are TRBV27 and TRBJ2-5; 10 nucleotides align to TRBD2. Germline lookup yields CDR1 MNHEY and CDR2 SMNVEV (reference sequence). V shed 1 base, J shed 2 bases, and the junction held 10 bases outside the gene matches. This CDR3 spans 18 amino acids.

The V call is TRBV3-1 (or the pseudogene TRBV3-2), the J call TRBJ2-1; a weak D match, TRBD2 (5 bases). V shed 5 bases and J shed 5 bases, with 13 bases lying between them. The CDR3 is 14 amino acids. Germline lookup yields CDR1 LGHDT and CDR2 YNNKEL (reference sequence). CDR3 coding DNA: TGTGCCAGCAGCGCTCGCGGGTCCGACAATGAGCAGTTCTTC. Translated: CASSARGSDNEQFF.

The chain has TRBV6-6 and TRBJ2-7, with 11 bases matching TRBD2. This CDR3 spans 16 amino acids. With V trimmed by 7 bases and J by 2 bases, 10 bases remained unmatched. The germline V gene encodes CDR1 MNHNY and CDR2 SVGAGI (reference sequence). The CDR3 DNA sequence: TGTGCCAGCACCGACTCTGGGACTAGCGGAACCTACGAGCAGTACTTC. Its protein is CASTDSGTSGTYEQYF.

The chain is built from TRBV28 and TRBJ2-6; 10 positions match TRBD1. CDR3 size: 16 residues. The germline gives CDR1 MDHEN, CDR2 SYDVKM. The junction had 6 bases not matched to a gene; V was cut back by 6 bases and J by 4 bases. This CDR3 reads CASRSDRGAGANVLTF. The CDR3 DNA follows: TGTGCCAGCAGGTCGGACAGGGGGGCGGGGGCCAACGTCCTGACTTTC.

The chain uses TRBV7-2 and TRBJ2-1, with 9 bases matching TRBD2. Trimming at V came to 10 bases and at J to 0 bases, leaving 16 bases not matched to a gene. The CDR3 consists of 18 residues. Germline V CDR1 and CDR2: SGHTA, FQGNSA. The CDR3 sequence: CATSRVAGGKSSYNEQFF. DNA for the CDR3: TGTGCCACCTCAAGGGTGGCGGGAGGGAAAAGCTCCTACAATGAGCAGTTCTTC.

The V call is TRBV5-4, the J call TRBJ2-5; D uncertain. Trimming took off 0 bases at V and 2 bases at J, with 11 bases between the two ends. This CDR3 is 15 amino acids long. Germline CDR1 SGHNT, CDR2 YYREEE (reference sequence). CDR3 DNA sequence: TGTGCCAGCAGCTTGGACCCGGGTCCGCAAGAGACCCAGTACTTC. Encoded protein: CASSLDPGPQETQYF.

The CDR3 DNA follows: TGTGCCAGCAGTTACGGAGGCGGCCCCAATGAAAAACTGTTTTTT. Residues: CASSYGGGPNEKLFF. This chain uses TRBV6-6 with TRBJ1-4, with D unclear. The CDR3 length is 15 residues. V lost 2 bases and J lost 5, with 12 bases in between. Germline V lookup: CDR1 MNHNY, CDR2 SVGAGI (reference sequence).

Details on this clone: Other DNA sequences in the sample encode the same CDR3. The V and J genes are TRBV6-5 and TRBJ1-5; TRBD1 might be the D (6 bases). Germline CDR1 and CDR2: MNHEY and SVGAGI. CDR3 length: 14 residues. V was trimmed by 2 bases and J by 7 bases, leaving 12 bases between them. CDR3: CASSYTGQGQPQHF. The DNA for the CDR3 is TGTGCCAGCAGTTACACAGGGCAGGGGCAGCCCCAGCATTTT.

The CDR3 DNA is TGTGCCAGCTCACCCGGGACAGGGAACAATCAGCCCCAGCATTTT. This codes for CASSPGTGNNQPQHF. The chain employs TRBV18 and TRBJ1-5; TRBD1 aligns across 9 bases. CDR1 is KGHSH, CDR2 LQKENI, per germline. The CDR3 has 15 residues. V lost 3 bases to trimming and J lost 3 bases; unmatched junction nucleotides: 3.

The V gene is TRBV20-1, the J gene TRBJ2-3, with D unclear. Trimming stripped 4 bases from V and 12 bases from J, with 5 bases between. CDR3 length equals 8 residues. Germline values: CDR1 DFQATT, CDR2 SNEGSKA (reference sequence). CDR3: CSATVQYF. As DNA, the CDR3 is TGCAGTGCTACCGTTCAGTATTTT.

This chain connects TRBV7-2 to TRBJ2-7; D may be TRBD2 (6 bases). The V gene lost 5 bases and the J gene lost 6 bases, with 17 bases spanning the gap. Per germline, CDR1 SGHTA and CDR2 FQGNSA. The CDR3 extends over 14 amino acids. In nucleotides, the CDR3 is TGTGCCAGCAGCGTGGGCCACCGCGGGGTCGAGCAGTACTTC. Amino acids: CASSVGHRGVEQYF.

The chain links TRBV12-3 or TRBV12-4 to TRBJ2-7; TRBD2 matches 14 bases. The CDR3 length is 13 residues. The V and J ends lost 6 bases and 7 bases, in that order; junction bases with no gene match: 2. The DNA of the CDR3 is TGTGCCAGCAGAGGGACTAGCGGGAGTGAGCAGTACTTC. Amino acids: CASRGTSGSEQYF.

The rearrangement uses TRBV19 and TRBJ2-7, with 7 bases matching TRBD2. CDR3 size: 15 residues. Per the germline V gene, CDR1 is LNHDA and CDR2 is SQIVND (reference sequence). After removal of 6 bases from V and 2 bases from J, the junction contained 10 bases not matched to a gene. CDR3 sequence reads: CASRLLGGGAYEQYF. CDR3 nucleotides: TGTGCCAGTAGGCTACTAGGCGGGGGAGCCTACGAGCAGTACTTC.

The rearrangement joins TRBV27 to TRBJ1-2, with D hard to call. CDR3 length: 16 amino acids. From germline, CDR1 is MNHEY and CDR2 SMNVEV (reference sequence). With 6 bases removed from V and 3 bases from J, the gap between germline ends came to 20 bases. The CDR3 DNA reads as TGTGCCAGCAGCCGCCTCGGGGAAGTGAGGTACTATGGCTACACCTTC. Protein product: CASSRLGEVRYYGYTF.

The V gene is TRBV28, the J gene TRBJ1-2, with TRBD1 matching 9 bases. After removal of 5 bases from V and 4 bases from J, the junction contained 17 bases not matched to a gene. From germline, CDR1 is MDHEN and CDR2 SYDVKM. The CDR3 runs 18 residues. CDR3 sequence (DNA): TGTGCCAGCAGTCCAACAACAGGGGGCGTAACGTCACTCTATGGCTACACCTTC. Translating gives CASSPTTGGVTSLYGYTF.

This clone was counted a single time. The chain uses TRBV11-2 and TRBJ2-7; a weak D match, TRBD1 (5 bases). V was clipped by 7 bases and J by 3 bases, with 19 bases between them. The CDR3 is 15 residues long. Germline assignment: CDR1 SGHAT and CDR2 FQNNGV. The CDR3 coding sequence is TGTGCCAGCACCCAGACAGCCGACCCCTTCTACGAGCAGTACTTC. Encoded protein: CASTQTADPFYEQYF.

This clone showed up just once. The CDR3 spells CASTSGALITDTQYF. DNA of the CDR3: TGCGCCAGCACGTCGGGAGCCCTAATCACAGATACGCAGTATTTT. The chain joins TRBV5-1 to TRBJ2-3, with D maybe TRBD2 (6 bases). The germline V gene encodes CDR1 SGHRS and CDR2 YFSETQ. CDR3 size: 15 residues. Trimming stripped 6 bases from V and 2 bases from J, with 16 bases between.

V is TRBV5-6 and J is TRBJ1-2; TRBD1 aligns across 7 bases. CDR1 and CDR2 (germline): SGHDT, YYEEEE. V lost 4 bases, J lost 8 bases, and 8 bases stayed unmatched. The CDR3 has 13 amino acids. The CDR3 sequence: CASSLSGGSGYTF. The CDR3 DNA sequence: TGTGCCAGCAGCCTGTCAGGGGGTTCCGGCTACACCTTC.

The chain employs TRBV3-1 (or the pseudogene TRBV3-2) and TRBJ2-7; TRBD1 agrees at 7 bases. J was trimmed by 5 bases and V by 1 base; bases with no gene match: 11. Looked up from germline, CDR1 is LGHDT and CDR2 is YNNKEL (reference sequence). CDR3 size: 16 residues. The CDR3 protein is CASSQAWAGGFNEQYF. CDR3 nucleotide sequence: TGTGCCAGCAGCCAAGCCTGGGCAGGGGGATTCAACGAGCAGTACTTC.

The chain carries TRBV3-1 (or the pseudogene TRBV3-2) and TRBJ2-7; 9 bases are shared with TRBD1. The germline V gene has CDR1 LGHDT and CDR2 YNNKEL (reference sequence). The CDR3 spans 17 residues. Unmatched junction bases numbered 11, after V lost 0 bases and J lost 5 bases. CDR3 DNA: TGTGCCAGCAGCCAAGATAAATTGACAGGGGGGGGTGACGAGCAGTACTTC. Translation gives CASSQDKLTGGGDEQYF.

V is TRBV5-5 and J is TRBJ1-2, with 12 bases aligning to TRBD1. J gave up 9 bases and V 4 bases, and 10 bases lay outside the gene matches. The CDR3 is made up of 15 amino acids. Germline V gene lookup returns CDR1 SGHKS and CDR2 YYEKEE (reference sequence). CDR3 DNA sequence: TGTGCCAGCAGCCTGATTGGGACAGGGGGCCGGAGCTACACCTTC. Amino acids: CASSLIGTGGRSYTF. The variable domain in full, with the rest retrieved from reference TRBV5-5 and TRBJ1-2, is DAGVTQSPTHLIKTRGQQVTLRCSPISGHKSVSWYQQVLGQGPQFIFQYYEKEERGRGNFPDRFSARQFPNYSSELNVNALLLGDSALYLCASSLIGTGGRSYTFGSGTRLTVV.

J is TRBJ2-5 and V is TRBV19, with D possibly TRBD2 on 5 matching bases. The V gene's germline CDR1 is LNHDA and CDR2 SQIVND (reference sequence). The V and J ends lost 6 bases and 1 base respectively, with 12 bases between them. The CDR3 loop spans 14 amino acids. The CDR3 here is CASSYGSGQETQYF. For the CDR3, the DNA is TGTGCCAGTAGCTATGGGAGCGGCCAAGAGACCCAGTACTTC.

The rearrangement uses TRBV6-5 and TRBJ1-1, with 9 bases aligning to TRBD1. The CDR3 loop spans 14 amino acids. V trimming: 6 bases; J trimming: 3 bases; junction bases outside the gene matches: 5. Germline CDR1 reads MNHEY; CDR2 reads SVGAGI. The CDR3 here is CASSAGTGHTEAFF. The CDR3 bases are TGTGCCAGCAGCGCCGGGACAGGGCACACTGAAGCTTTCTTT.

The rearrangement joins TRBV7-9 to TRBJ1-3, with 7 bases fitting TRBD1. CDR1 is SEHNR and CDR2 is FQNEAQ in the germline V gene (reference sequence). V was clipped by 4 bases and J by 3 bases; unmatched bases: 3. The CDR3 spans 14 residues. In DNA, the CDR3 is TGTGCCAGCAGCTACCGGGACAGTGGAAACACCATATATTTT. This sequence encodes CASSYRDSGNTIYF.

This clone was seen a few times. The genes are TRBV6-1 and TRBJ2-5; 7 positions agree with TRBD2. After removal of 1 base from V and 5 bases from J, the junction contained 4 bases not matched to a gene. This CDR3 has 14 amino acids. Per the germline V gene, CDR1 is MNHNS and CDR2 is SASEGT. Here the CDR3 reads CASSEGLATETQYF. The CDR3 bases are TGTGCCAGCAGTGAAGGACTAGCCACGGAGACCCAGTACTTC.